This T cell receptor beta chain was profiled in a study of long-term antiretroviral therapy in people with HIV. An immunoSEQ assay, version v3.0, was performed at survey level. TCRdb's copy holds only in-frame clones and misses some; the assay was immunoSEQ multiplex PCR. The sample gives 20,000 to 30,000 clones, around 84% of which show up once; 8% to 10% is in the top ten. For this clone: Its antigen is unknown.

Study results and caveats: Comparison with controls showed narrower CDR3 length ranges in HIV repertoires.

J gave up 3 bases and V 3 bases, and 5 bases lay outside the gene matches. Germline V lookup: CDR1 SGHNT, CDR2 YYREEE (reference sequence). The CDR3 spans 16 residues. The source is a man in his forties or fifties with HIV. The sample in question was unsorted PBMCs, obtained 2.3 years after starting antiretroviral therapy. The chain links TRBV5-4 to TRBJ1-6, with 8 nucleotides matching TRBD1. CDR3 sequence: CASSSLGQGYNSPLHF. In nucleotides, the CDR3 is TGTGCCAGCAGCTCGCTCGGACAGGGCTATAATTCACCCCTCCACTTT.